A single sample gave rise to the 18 T cell receptor beta chains below, sequenced in a study of graft-versus-host responses after intestinal transplantation. The protocol was immunoSEQ multiplex PCR, while the TCRdb copy is restricted to in-frame clones and leaves out a portion. The profile shows approximately 100,000 clones, 90% of them singletons. These receptors have no identified antigens. Sequencing used unstimulated CD4+ T cells sorted from spleen or lymph node cells, obtained before intestinal transplant. Source of these receptors: a human donor who received an intestinal transplant.

This chain uses TRBV6-6 with TRBJ2-7; tentative D call: TRBD2 (6 bases). The CDR3 is 15 residues long. The V gene's germline CDR1 is MNHNY and CDR2 SVGAGI (reference sequence). With 5 bases removed from V and 4 bases from J, the gap between germline ends came to 18 bases. The CDR3 sequence: CASSQTPGLRYEQYF. The CDR3 DNA reads as TGTGCCAGCAGTCAAACCCCGGGACTCCGATACGAGCAGTACTTC.

The gene calls are TRBV12-5 and TRBJ2-2; no firm D call. Deletions cut 7 bases from V and 5 bases from J, with 14 bases between. Looked up from germline, CDR1 is LGHNT and CDR2 is FRNRAP. This CDR3 is built from 14 residues. In DNA form, the CDR3 reads TGTGCTAGTGCCCCCTCGGGTAGGACCGGGGAGCTGTTTTTT. It specifies CASAPSGRTGELFF.

The chain joins TRBV7-3 to TRBJ2-2, with 7 bases fitting TRBD1. CDR3 length equals 16 residues. CDR1 and CDR2 from the germline V gene are SGHTA and FQGTGA. Germline trimming cut 2 bases from V and 1 base from J; bases unmatched to any gene: 4. CDR3 bases: TGTGCCAGCAGCTTATCCCGGGACAGGAACACCGGGGAGCTGTTTTTT. Translated: CASSLSRDRNTGELFF.

The chain couples TRBV15 to TRBJ2-1; 8 bases match TRBD1. The germline V gene has CDR1 LNHNV and CDR2 YYDKDF (reference sequence). V was pared by 0 bases and J by 8 bases, with 0 bases of the junction left unmatched. The CDR3 extends over 13 amino acids. CDR3 coding DNA: TGTGCCACCAGCAGAGAACAGGGGGATGAGCAGTTCTTC. Translated: CATSREQGDEQFF.

V gene TRBV7-9 combines with J gene TRBJ2-6; 8 bases line up with TRBD2. V trimming: 3 bases; J trimming: 2 bases; junction bases outside the gene matches: 0. This CDR3 region has 15 residues. From germline, CDR1 is SEHNR and CDR2 FQNEAQ (reference sequence). The CDR3 here is CASSFGGAGANVLTF. The CDR3 region has the DNA TGTGCCAGCAGCTTCGGGGGGGCTGGGGCCAACGTCCTGACTTTC.

The chain joins TRBV11-2 to TRBJ2-1; the D gene is possibly TRBD2 (6 bases). In germline, CDR1 is SGHAT, CDR2 FQNNGV. This CDR3 has 15 amino acids. With 5 bases removed from V and 6 bases from J, the gap between germline ends came to 17 bases. In nucleotides, the CDR3 is TGTGCCAGCAGCCTAAGCCGGGACTCCCTCAATGAGCAGTTCTTC. It translates to CASSLSRDSLNEQFF. Drawing the rest from reference TRBV11-2 and TRBJ2-1, the complete variable domain is EAGVAQSPRYKIIEKRQSVAFWCNPISGHATLYWYQQILGQGPKLLIQFQNNGVVDDSQLPKDRFSAERLKGVDSTLKIQPAKLEDSAVYLCASSLSRDSLNEQFFGPGTRLTVL.

The chain combines TRBV5-4 with TRBJ1-4; D not certain. This CDR3 region has 15 residues. V lost 0 bases, J lost 3 bases, and 9 bases lay in between. Germline-derived CDR1 and CDR2 are SGHNT and YYREEE (reference sequence). The CDR3 here is CASSLEGGSNEKLFF. As DNA, the CDR3 is TGTGCCAGCAGCTTGGAGGGCGGGTCTAATGAAAAACTGTTTTTT.

The chain combines TRBV2 with TRBJ2-3; the D gene is possibly TRBD1 (6 bases). This CDR3 contains 14 residues. V was shortened by 6 bases and J by 2 bases, with 12 bases between the two germline ends. Germline CDR1 SNHLY, CDR2 FYNNEI. CDR3 protein: CASSARTATDTQYF. In DNA form, the CDR3 reads TGTGCCAGCAGCGCCCGGACAGCCACAGATACGCAGTATTTT.

This chain uses TRBV2 with TRBJ1-6; 7 positions match TRBD1. The V gene's germline CDR1 is SNHLY and CDR2 FYNNEI. This CDR3 comprises 12 residues. With 8 bases clipped from V and 5 bases from J, the junction kept 0 bases outside the gene matches. For the CDR3, the DNA is TGTGCCAGCGGGACAGATAATTCACCCCTCCACTTT. Its translation is CASGTDNSPLHF.

The gene calls are TRBV4-1 and TRBJ1-3; D unclear. The V gene's germline CDR1 is MGHRA and CDR2 YSYEKL. Trimming removed 0 bases at V and 1 base at J, with 13 bases between. The CDR3 has 17 residues. The CDR3 nucleotides are TGCGCCAGCAGCCAAGATAAACGACGGGGTTCTGGAAACACCATATATTTT. It translates to CASSQDKRRGSGNTIYF.

This chain joins TRBV7-8 and TRBJ1-3, with TRBD1 identical over 7 bases. The CDR3 has 13 amino acids. The germline V gene has CDR1 SGHVS and CDR2 FQNEAQ. V dropped 8 bases and J dropped 4; count of bases not matched to a gene: 5. The chain's CDR3 is CASGTTGGNTIYF. The CDR3 bases are TGTGCCAGCGGGACGACAGGGGGAAACACCATATATTTT.

V usage is TRBV2 and J usage is TRBJ1-1; D unclear. V was cut by 10 bases and J by 1 base, with 13 bases left in between. CDR1 and CDR2 from the germline V gene are SNHLY and FYNNEI. This CDR3 is 13 amino acids long. CDR3 DNA sequence: TGTGCCACGCGGGCGGGCCGGAACACTGAAGCTTTCTTT. The encoded protein is CATRAGRNTEAFF.

This chain connects TRBV18 to TRBJ1-1; TRBD1 agrees at 8 bases. The V and J ends lost 4 bases and 3 bases, in that order; junction bases with no gene match: 1. The CDR3 consists of 13 residues. Germline-derived CDR1 and CDR2 are KGHSH and LQKENI. The DNA of the CDR3 is TGTGCCAGCTCACTACAGGGGGACACTGAAGCTTTCTTT. It specifies CASSLQGDTEAFF.

The CDR3 loop is CASSLVGGGAGELFF. The CDR3, as DNA: TGTGCCAGCAGCTTAGTGGGGGGTGGAGCCGGGGAGCTGTTTTTT. The chain carries TRBV11-2 and TRBJ2-2, with D perhaps TRBD2 (6 bases). CDR1 and CDR2 from the germline V gene are SGHAT and FQNNGV. The ends were cut back, 1 base at V and 6 bases at J, with 12 bases in the middle. This CDR3 spans 15 amino acids.

This chain uses TRBV11-2 with TRBJ2-2; the D gene is possibly TRBD2 (5 bases). This CDR3 spans 15 amino acids. Germline-derived CDR1 and CDR2 are SGHAT and FQNNGV. Trimming left V 1 base short and J 6 bases short, with 12 bases between. Here the CDR3 reads CASSLVASLAGELFF. DNA for the CDR3: TGTGCCAGCAGCTTAGTGGCTAGCTTGGCCGGGGAGCTGTTTTTT.

The genes are TRBV6-5 and TRBJ1-2, with TRBD1 matching over 8 bases. V gave up 6 bases and J gave up 7 bases; unmatched junction bases: 7. This CDR3 region has 13 residues. Germline V CDR1 and CDR2: MNHEY, SVGAGI. CDR3 coding DNA: TGTGCCAGCAGCACAGGGGGGCCACCTGGCTACACCTTC. Residues: CASSTGGPPGYTF.

J is TRBJ2-7 and V is TRBV7-9; 7 nucleotides match TRBD1. CDR1 and CDR2 (germline): SEHNR, FQNEAQ (reference sequence). J was trimmed by 0 bases and V by 3 bases; bases with no gene match: 5. The CDR3 has 15 amino acids. CDR3 sequence (DNA): TGTGCCAGCAGCTTCGGACAGGAGATCTCCTACGAGCAGTACTTC. This codes for CASSFGQEISYEQYF.

The rearrangement uses TRBV2 and TRBJ2-7; 8 nucleotides agree with TRBD1. V lost 4 bases and J lost 3; bases outside the gene matches: 2. Germline V gives CDR1 SNHLY, CDR2 FYNNEI. The CDR3 loop spans 13 amino acids. The CDR3 DNA sequence: TGTGCCAGCAGTGTACAGGGGGGCTACGAGCAGTACTTC. Its protein product is CASSVQGGYEQYF.